The 17 T cell receptor beta chains below all came from one sample that was sequenced in a study of CD8+ T cells in alopecia areata. Documented treatment: oral pan-JAK inhibitor, 5-10 mg twice daily. Sequencing relied on a cDNA template that was reverse transcribed from extracted RNA. Assay: immunoSEQ multiplex PCR; the TCRdb copy retains only in-frame clones and omits some. The table lists about 210,000 clones, roughly 44% of them singletons, with around 2.5% in the top ten. This material consisted of CD4+ T cells sorted from blood, taken between weeks 36 and 40, from a patient treated with tofacitinib. The source of these receptors is a human donor with alopecia areata.

About this clone itself: The same CDR3 is also encoded by other DNA sequences in this sample. The chain combines TRBV29-1 with TRBJ2-2; no firm D call. Germline V gene data show CDR1 as SQVTM and CDR2 as ANQGSEA. Deletions cut 4 bases from V and 4 bases from J, with 4 bases between. The CDR3 totals 11 residues. The CDR3 spells CSVGPTGELFF. The CDR3 region has the DNA TGCAGCGTTGGACCCACCGGGGAGCTGTTTTTT.

The chain links TRBV5-1 to TRBJ2-7, with no clear D. This CDR3 has 15 residues. Trimming pared 0 bases from V and 3 bases from J, leaving 13 bases between. From germline, CDR1 is SGHRS and CDR2 YFSETQ. As DNA, the CDR3 is TGCGCCAGCAGCTTGGCCTCGGAAAGGGTCTACGAGCAGTACTTC. It translates to CASSLASERVYEQYF.

This clone was detected only a few times. CDR3 sequence reads: CASSLTGVWGNTEAFF. CDR3 coding DNA: TGTGCCAGCAGCTTGACAGGCGTTTGGGGGAACACTGAAGCTTTCTTT. The chain carries TRBV7-2 and TRBJ1-1; TRBD1 is a possible D gene (6 bases). The CDR3 has 16 amino acids. V was cut by 3 bases and J by 1 base, with 15 bases left in between. In germline, CDR1 is SGHTA, CDR2 FQGNSA.

This rearrangement joins TRBV19 to TRBJ1-1, with TRBD1 as a possible D gene (5 bases). Trimming took 7 bases from V and 4 from J, leaving 16 bases between them. Germline V lookup: CDR1 LNHDA, CDR2 SQIVND (reference sequence). The CDR3 extends over 14 amino acids. This CDR3 is CASTPGVRGTEAFF. The CDR3 coding sequence is TGTGCCAGTACCCCCGGGGTAAGGGGCACTGAAGCTTTCTTT.

The CDR3 DNA reads as TGTGCCAGCAGCAAGCAGGGGAATCAGCCCCAGCATTTT. It is translated as CASSKQGNQPQHF. V and J are TRBV7-3 and TRBJ1-5; a weak D match, TRBD1 (6 bases). CDR3 length: 13 residues. V gave up 5 bases and J gave up 4 bases, with 9 bases separating them. In germline, CDR1 is SGHTA, CDR2 FQGTGA.

The chain combines TRBV29-1 with TRBJ1-1; the D gene is possibly TRBD1 (5 bases). The CDR3 is made up of 11 amino acids. CDR1 and CDR2 (germline): SQVTM, ANQGSEA. Trimming shortened V by 6 bases and J by 4 bases, and 9 bases separated the two germline ends. CDR3 nucleotide sequence: TGCAGCGTGGACAAAACCACTGAAGCTTTCTTT. Protein sequence: CSVDKTTEAFF.

The chain joins TRBV5-6 to TRBJ2-2, with D unclear. V lost 2 bases, J lost 8 bases, and 16 bases lay in between. From germline, CDR1 is SGHDT and CDR2 YYEEEE. This CDR3 contains 15 residues. CDR3 bases: TGTGCCAGCAGCTTATCTCGGACCCCGAAAGGGGAGCTGTTTTTT. Translation: CASSLSRTPKGELFF.

The chain recombines TRBV5-6 with TRBJ2-1; 11 nucleotides align to TRBD2. V trimming: 7 bases; J trimming: 4 bases; junction bases outside the gene matches: 4. The germline V gene encodes CDR1 SGHDT and CDR2 YYEEEE. The CDR3 sequence is 14 residues long. In DNA, the CDR3 is TGTGCCAGCCGAGGACTAGCGGGTTACAATGAGCAGTTCTTC. As protein: CASRGLAGYNEQFF.

V gene TRBV29-1 combines with J gene TRBJ2-3, with D unresolved. V was trimmed by 1 base and J by 0 bases, leaving 8 bases between them. Germline assignment: CDR1 SQVTM and CDR2 ANQGSEA. This CDR3 has 14 residues. This chain's CDR3 is CSVEGTASTDTQYF. The CDR3 nucleotides are TGCAGCGTTGAAGGGACGGCAAGCACAGATACGCAGTATTTT.

This clone showed up just a few times. The rearrangement uses TRBV29-1 and TRBJ2-1; TRBD2 aligns across 12 bases. CDR3 length equals 15 residues. J was trimmed by 7 bases and V by 7 bases; bases with no gene match: 11. Germline V gives CDR1 SQVTM, CDR2 ANQGSEA. CDR3 DNA sequence: TGCAGCGCCGGACCCGGACTAGCGGGGTCAAATGAGCAGTTCTTC. It translates to CSAGPGLAGSNEQFF.

This sequence joins TRBV18 and TRBJ2-2, with a tentative D call TRBD1 (6 bases). Trimming left V 8 bases short and J 4 bases short, with 14 bases between. The CDR3 sequence is 14 residues long. CDR1 is KGHSH, CDR2 LQKENI, per germline. CDR3: CASKARGTTGELFF. The CDR3 nucleotides read TGTGCCAGCAAGGCCAGGGGAACCACCGGGGAGCTGTTTTTT.

The table lists this clone with a count of one. The chain joins TRBV30 to TRBJ2-7; 13 nucleotides align to TRBD2. V shed 3 bases and J 7 bases; nucleotides not matched to a gene: 12. The CDR3 loop spans 16 amino acids. CDR1 is GTSNPN, CDR2 SVGIG, per germline (reference sequence). The CDR3 DNA follows: TGTGCCTGGAGCGGCTGGGGACTAGCGGGAACTAGTGAGCAGTACTTC. Protein product: CAWSGWGLAGTSEQYF.

The chain combines TRBV28 with TRBJ1-5; TRBD1 is a possible D gene (6 bases). V lost 5 bases and J 6 bases, leaving 14 bases between the germline ends. CDR3 length: 14 residues. From germline, CDR1 is MDHEN and CDR2 SYDVKM. The chain's CDR3 is CASSRLQGGQPQHF. As DNA, the CDR3 is TGTGCCAGCAGTCGCCTACAGGGAGGTCAGCCCCAGCATTTT.

The chain carries TRBV6-1 and TRBJ2-7, with 10 bases fitting TRBD2. The CDR3 covers 14 residues. Germline values: CDR1 MNHNS, CDR2 SASEGT. V lost 5 bases to trimming and J lost 4 bases; unmatched junction nucleotides: 5. CDR3 in amino acids: CASSQLAGQYEQYF. The CDR3 DNA reads TGTGCCAGCAGTCAACTAGCGGGGCAATACGAGCAGTACTTC.

There are a few counts of this clone. The chain employs TRBV12-5 and TRBJ1-5; possible D gene TRBD1, 6 bases. V shed 6 bases and J shed 6 bases, with 12 bases lying between them. The V gene's germline CDR1 is LGHNT and CDR2 FRNRAP. The CDR3 contains 13 residues. CDR3 DNA sequence: TGTGCTAGTGGGTCCTACAGGGTTCAGCCCCAGCATTTT. Translating it yields CASGSYRVQPQHF.

Turning to this clone: The same CDR3 can be traced to other DNA sequences in this sample. V gene TRBV5-1 combines with J gene TRBJ2-7; D is ambiguous. There are 11 residues in the CDR3. Germline values: CDR1 SGHRS, CDR2 YFSETQ. The V and J ends lost 3 bases and 1 base respectively, with 2 bases between them. The CDR3 region is CASSSSYEQYF. CDR3 DNA: TGCGCCAGCAGCTCTTCCTACGAGCAGTACTTC.

The chain couples TRBV7-3 to TRBJ2-3; D unclear. This CDR3 is 15 amino acids long. Trimming shortened V by 2 bases and J by 1 base, and 10 bases separated the two germline ends. Germline V CDR1 and CDR2: SGHTA, FQGTGA. The CDR3 is CASSLHTAGTDTQYF. The CDR3, as DNA: TGTGCCAGCAGCTTACACACCGCGGGCACAGATACGCAGTATTTT.